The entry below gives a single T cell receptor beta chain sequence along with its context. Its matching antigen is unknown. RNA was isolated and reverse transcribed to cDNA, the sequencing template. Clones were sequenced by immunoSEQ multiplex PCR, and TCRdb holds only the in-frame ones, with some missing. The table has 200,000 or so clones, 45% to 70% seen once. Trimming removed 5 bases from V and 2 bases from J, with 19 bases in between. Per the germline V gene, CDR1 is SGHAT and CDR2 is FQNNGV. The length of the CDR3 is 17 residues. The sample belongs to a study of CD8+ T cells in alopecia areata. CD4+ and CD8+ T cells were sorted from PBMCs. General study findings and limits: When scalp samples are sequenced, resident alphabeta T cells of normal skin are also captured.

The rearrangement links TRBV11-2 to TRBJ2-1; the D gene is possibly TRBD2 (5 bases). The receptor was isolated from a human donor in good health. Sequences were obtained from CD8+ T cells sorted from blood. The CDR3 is CASSPGSTGEPYNEQFF. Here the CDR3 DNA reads TGTGCCAGCAGCCCAGGATCTACTGGGGAGCCCTACAATGAGCAGTTCTTC.